The text below deals with one T cell receptor (beta chain). The data originate from a study of control samples from healthy donors and cancer patients. Trimming removed 6 bases at V and 1 base at J, with 13 bases between. This CDR3 region has 15 residues. Per the germline V gene, CDR1 is SGDLS and CDR2 is YYNGEE. Clones were sequenced by immunoSEQ multiplex PCR, and TCRdb holds only the in-frame ones, with some missing. The sample carries about 100,000 clones, approximately 95% recorded once. Sequencing was done on a sample of blood. The J gene is TRBJ2-2, the V gene TRBV9, with D maybe TRBD2 (6 bases). This clonotype originated in a man younger than 35 in good health. The CDR3 here is CASTSGGGNTGELFF. In DNA, the CDR3 is TGTGCCAGCACCTCCGGGGGTGGGAACACCGGGGAGCTGTTTTTT.